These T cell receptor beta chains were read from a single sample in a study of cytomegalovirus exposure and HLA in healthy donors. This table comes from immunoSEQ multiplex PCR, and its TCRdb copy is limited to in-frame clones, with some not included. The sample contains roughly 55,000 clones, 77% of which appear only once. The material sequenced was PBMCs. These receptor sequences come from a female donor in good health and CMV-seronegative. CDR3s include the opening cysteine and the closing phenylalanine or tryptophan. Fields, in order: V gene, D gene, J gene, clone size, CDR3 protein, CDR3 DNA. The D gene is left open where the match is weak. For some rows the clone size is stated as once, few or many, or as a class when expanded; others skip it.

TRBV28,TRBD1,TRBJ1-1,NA,CASSPGQGFLFLTTMNTEAFF,TGTGCCAGCAGTCCCGGACAGGGGTTCCTGTTCTTGACGACTATGAACACTGAAGCTTTCTTT
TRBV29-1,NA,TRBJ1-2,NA,CSVLGENYGYTF,TGCAGCGTTCTGGGAGAGAACTATGGCTACACCTTC
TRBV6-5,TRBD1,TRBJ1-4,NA,CASSRSGQQLFF,TGTGCCAGCAGTCGTTCGGGACAGCAACTGTTTTTT
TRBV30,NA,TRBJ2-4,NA,CAWSPGGGENIQYF,TGTGCCTGGAGTCCTGGGGGCGGCGAAAACATTCAGTACTTC
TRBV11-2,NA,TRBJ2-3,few,CASSLGRDTQYF,TGTGCCAGCAGCTTAGGTCGGGATACGCAGTATTTT
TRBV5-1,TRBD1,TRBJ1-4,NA,CASSLVGGTGSEKLFF,TGCGCCAGCAGCTTGGTAGGGGGGACAGGGAGCGAAAAACTGTTTTTT
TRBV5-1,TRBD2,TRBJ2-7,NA,CASSPSGHSSYEQYF,TGCGCCAGCAGCCCTAGCGGGCACAGCTCCTACGAGCAGTACTTC
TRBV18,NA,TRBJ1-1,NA,CASSPSSGNTEAFF,TGTGCCAGCTCACCAAGTTCAGGGAACACTGAAGCTTTCTTT
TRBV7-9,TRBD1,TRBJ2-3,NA,CASSKPQGDLTDTQYF,TGTGCCAGCAGCAAACCCCAGGGGGACCTCACAGATACGCAGTATTTT
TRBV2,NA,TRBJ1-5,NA,CASSEGLINQPQHF,TGTGCCAGCAGTGAAGGGCTGATCAATCAGCCCCAGCATTTT
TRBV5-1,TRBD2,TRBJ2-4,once,CASSFGGGAKNIQYF,TGCGCCAGCAGCTTCGGCGGGGGGGCCAAAAACATTCAGTACTTC
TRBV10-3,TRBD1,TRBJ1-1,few,CAISEREGQGTEAFF,TGTGCCATCAGTGAACGAGAGGGACAGGGCACTGAAGCTTTCTTT
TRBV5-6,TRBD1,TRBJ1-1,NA,CASGNPQGAATEAFF,TGTGCCAGCGGAAATCCGCAGGGGGCTGCCACTGAAGCTTTCTTT
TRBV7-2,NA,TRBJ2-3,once,CASRLDREGTDTQYF,TGTGCCAGCAGACTTGACAGGGAGGGCACAGATACGCAGTATTTT
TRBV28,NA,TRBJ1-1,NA,CASSFLRTVMNAEAFF,TGTGCCAGCAGTTTCCTCCGGACAGTCATGAACGCTGAAGCTTTCTTT
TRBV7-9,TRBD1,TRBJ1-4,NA,CASSLSRTGKRPNEKLFF,TGTGCCAGCAGCTTATCCCGGACAGGGAAGAGACCAAATGAAAAACTGTTTTTT
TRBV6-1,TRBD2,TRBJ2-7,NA,CASSAGLAGASYEQYF,TGTGCCAGCAGTGCGGGGCTAGCGGGAGCCTCCTACGAGCAGTACTTC
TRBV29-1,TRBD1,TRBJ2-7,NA,CSNGQVLYEQYF,TGCAGCAATGGACAGGTACTCTACGAGCAGTACTTC
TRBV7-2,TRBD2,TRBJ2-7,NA,CASSPLAGSYEQYF,TGTGCCAGCAGCCCACTAGCGGGGTCCTACGAGCAGTACTTC
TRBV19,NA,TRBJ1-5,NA,CASTPQWGVQQPQHF,TGTGCCAGTACCCCACAGTGGGGGGTGCAGCAGCCCCAGCATTTT
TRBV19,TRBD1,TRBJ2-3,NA,CASSRGQGITDTQYF,TGTGCCAGTAGCCGGGGACAGGGGATCACAGATACGCAGTATTTT
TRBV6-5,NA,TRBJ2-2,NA,CATEWGEGTGELFF,TGTGCCACCGAATGGGGAGAAGGAACCGGGGAGCTGTTTTTT
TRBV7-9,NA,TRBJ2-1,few,CASSFVQGIDEQFF,TGTGCCAGCAGCTTTGTACAGGGTATAGATGAGCAGTTCTTC
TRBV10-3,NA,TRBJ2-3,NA,CAISDLDTSTDTQYF,TGTGCCATCAGTGATTTAGACACTAGCACAGATACGCAGTATTTT
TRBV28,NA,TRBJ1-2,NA,CASSPYIYYGYTF,TGTGCCAGCAGTCCTTACATCTACTATGGCTACACCTTC
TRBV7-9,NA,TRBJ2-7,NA,CASSQSVERPSYEQYF,TGTGCCAGCAGCCAGTCTGTAGAGCGGCCCTCCTACGAGCAGTACTTC
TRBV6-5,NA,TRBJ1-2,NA,CASVSTQGSGYTF,TGTGCCAGCGTCTCGACTCAGGGTTCTGGCTACACCTTC
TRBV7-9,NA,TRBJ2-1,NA,CASSLVGQFF,TGTGCCAGCAGCTTAGTCGGGCAGTTCTTC
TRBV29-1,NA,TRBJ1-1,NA,CSVVVSGTEAFF,TGCAGCGTTGTTGTTTCGGGGACTGAAGCTTTCTTT
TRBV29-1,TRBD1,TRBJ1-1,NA,CATKAGQDTEAFF,TGCGCCACCAAAGCAGGACAGGACACTGAAGCTTTCTTT
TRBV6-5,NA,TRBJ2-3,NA,CASSYSNRGTDTQYF,TGTGCCAGCAGTTACTCGAATAGGGGGACAGATACGCAGTATTTT
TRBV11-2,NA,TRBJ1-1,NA,CASSLEILTTWAFF,TGTGCCAGCAGCTTAGAGATATTAACTACTTGGGCTTTCTTT